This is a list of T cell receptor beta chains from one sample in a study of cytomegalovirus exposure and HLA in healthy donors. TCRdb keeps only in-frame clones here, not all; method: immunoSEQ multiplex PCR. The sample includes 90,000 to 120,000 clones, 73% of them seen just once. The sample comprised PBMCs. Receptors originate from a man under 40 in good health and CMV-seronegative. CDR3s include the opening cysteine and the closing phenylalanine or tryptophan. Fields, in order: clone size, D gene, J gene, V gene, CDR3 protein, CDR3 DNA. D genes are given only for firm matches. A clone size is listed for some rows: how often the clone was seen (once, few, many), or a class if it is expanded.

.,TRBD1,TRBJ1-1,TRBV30,CAWSVRTGVTEAFF,TGTGCCTGGAGTGTAAGAACAGGGGTCACTGAAGCTTTCTTT
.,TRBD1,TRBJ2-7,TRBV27,CASRRPRGRPSYEQYF,TGTGCCAGCAGGCGGCCCAGGGGGCGCCCCTCCTACGAGCAGTACTTC
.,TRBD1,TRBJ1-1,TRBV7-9,CASSQGAADTNTEAFF,TGTGCCAGCAGCCAGGGGGCGGCAGATACGAACACTGAAGCTTTCTTT
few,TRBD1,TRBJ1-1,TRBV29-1,CSVERTGSNTEAFF,TGCAGCGTTGAAAGGACAGGGTCGAACACTGAAGCTTTCTTT
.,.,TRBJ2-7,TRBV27,CASSQGVFVSYEQYF,TGTGCCAGCAGTCAAGGAGTTTTCGTCTCCTACGAGCAGTACTTC
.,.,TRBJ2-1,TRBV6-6,CASSYSGGGNEQFF,TGTGCCAGCAGTTACTCAGGTGGCGGGAATGAGCAGTTCTTC
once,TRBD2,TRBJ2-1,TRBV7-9,CASSPSGLAIGEQFF,TGTGCCAGCAGCCCCTCGGGACTAGCTATAGGTGAGCAGTTCTTC
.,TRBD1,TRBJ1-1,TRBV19,CASMGQAGAEAFF,TGTGCCAGTATGGGACAGGCAGGGGCTGAAGCTTTCTTT
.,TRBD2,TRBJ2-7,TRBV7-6,CASSSMTSGSYEQYF,TGTGCCAGCAGCTCCATGACTAGCGGCTCCTACGAGCAGTACTTC
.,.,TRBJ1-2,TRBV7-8,CASSPPGGYYGYTF,TGTGCCAGCAGCCCCCCGGGGGGATACTATGGCTACACCTTC
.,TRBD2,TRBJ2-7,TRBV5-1,CASSIPGTSGQQYF,TGCGCCAGCAGCATCCCCGGGACTAGCGGGCAACAGTACTTC
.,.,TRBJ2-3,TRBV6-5,CASSSGQSTDTQYF,TGTGCCAGCAGTAGCGGACAGTCCACAGATACGCAGTATTTT
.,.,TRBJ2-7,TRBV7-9,CASSLAGSSYEQYF,TGTGCCAGCAGCTTAGCGGGGAGCTCCTACGAGCAGTACTTC
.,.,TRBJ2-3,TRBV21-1,CASSHLQRAGTDTQYF,TGTGCCAGCAGCCATCTTCAGCGGGCCGGGACAGATACGCAGTATTTT
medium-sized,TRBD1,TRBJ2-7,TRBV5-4,CASSQGQRPYEQYF,TGTGCCAGCAGCCAGGGACAGAGACCCTACGAGCAGTACTTC
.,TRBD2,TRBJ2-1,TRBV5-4,CASSFPGAGGSMYGEQFF,TGTGCCAGCAGCTTTCCCGGCGCGGGGGGTAGTATGTACGGTGAGCAGTTCTTC
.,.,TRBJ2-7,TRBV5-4,CASSSGLAYEQYF,TGTGCCAGCAGCTCGGGACTTGCCTACGAGCAGTACTTC
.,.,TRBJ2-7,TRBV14,CASSQDFPGRDYEQYF,TGTGCCAGCAGCCAAGATTTTCCCGGCAGGGACTACGAGCAGTACTTC
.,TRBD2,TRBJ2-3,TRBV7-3,CASSLNLAGSDTQYF,TGTGCCAGCAGCCTGAATCTAGCGGGGTCAGATACGCAGTATTTT
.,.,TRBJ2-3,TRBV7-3,CASSFDRNTDTQYF,TGTGCCAGCAGCTTCGACAGGAACACAGATACGCAGTATTTT
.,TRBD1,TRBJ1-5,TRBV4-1,CASSQDRGGQPQHF,TGCGCCAGCAGCCAGGACAGGGGGGGGCAGCCCCAGCATTTT
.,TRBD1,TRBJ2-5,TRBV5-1,CASSWDSQETQYF,TGCGCCAGCAGCTGGGACAGTCAAGAGACCCAGTACTTC
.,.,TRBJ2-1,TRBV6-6,CASSYEWGMYNEQFF,TGTGCCAGCAGTTACGAGTGGGGCATGTACAATGAGCAGTTCTTC
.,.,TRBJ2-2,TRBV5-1,CASSARTVPGELFF,TGCGCCAGCAGCGCCCGGACAGTCCCGGGGGAGCTGTTTTTT
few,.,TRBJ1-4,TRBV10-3,CAISEGQNNEKLFF,TGTGCCATCAGTGAGGGGCAAAACAATGAAAAACTGTTTTTT
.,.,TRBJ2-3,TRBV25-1,CASSYGGQIDTQYF,TGTGCCAGCAGCTACGGGGGTCAAATAGATACGCAGTATTTT
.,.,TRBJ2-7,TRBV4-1,CASSQVQGGYEQYF,TGCGCCAGCAGCCAGGTACAGGGGGGGTACGAGCAGTACTTC
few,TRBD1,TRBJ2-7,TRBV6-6,CASSGTGEVYEQYF,TGTGCCAGCAGTGGGACAGGGGAGGTCTACGAGCAGTACTTC
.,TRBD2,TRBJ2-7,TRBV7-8,CASEPRTSVSYEQYF,TGTGCCAGCGAACCTAGGACTAGCGTTTCCTACGAGCAGTACTTC
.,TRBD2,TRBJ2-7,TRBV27,CASSLYFPPGLEGGEQYF,TGTGCCAGCAGTTTATATTTTCCGCCGGGACTAGAAGGTGGGGAGCAGTACTTC
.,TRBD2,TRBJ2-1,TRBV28,CASSVSSGRANEQFF,TGTGCCAGCAGTGTATCTAGCGGGAGGGCCAATGAGCAGTTCTTC
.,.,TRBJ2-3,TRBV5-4,CASSTFGPDTQYF,TGTGCCAGCAGCACCTTTGGCCCAGATACGCAGTATTTT
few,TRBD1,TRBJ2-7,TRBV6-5,CASSSDRASYEQYF,TGTGCCAGCAGTTCCGACAGGGCCTCCTACGAGCAGTACTTC
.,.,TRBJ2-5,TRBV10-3,CAITGAYQETQYF,TGTGCCATCACAGGCGCTTACCAAGAGACCCAGTACTTC
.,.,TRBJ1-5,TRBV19,CASRVGEGAYSNQPQHF,TGTGCCAGTAGGGTCGGGGAGGGCGCCTATAGCAATCAGCCCCAGCATTTT
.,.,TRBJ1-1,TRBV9,CASSRRSGGTEAFF,TGTGCCAGCAGCCGAAGGTCGGGAGGGACTGAAGCTTTCTTT
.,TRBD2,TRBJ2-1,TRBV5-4,CASSPGTSGFYNEQFF,TGTGCCAGCAGCCCAGGGACTAGCGGTTTCTACAATGAGCAGTTCTTC
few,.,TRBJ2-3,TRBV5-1,CASTITGWVTDTQYF,TGCGCCAGCACGATCACAGGGTGGGTCACAGATACGCAGTATTTT
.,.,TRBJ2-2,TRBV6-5,CASSWDSTGELFF,TGTGCCAGCAGTTGGGACTCTACCGGGGAGCTGTTTTTT
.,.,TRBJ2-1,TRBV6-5,CASSRGTSNEQFF,TGTGCCAGCAGCCGCGGGACCTCAAATGAGCAGTTCTTC